This section outlines one T cell receptor beta chain sequence together with its context. This clonotype was seen many times. The antigen this receptor binds is unknown. Base quality data are lacking; no much larger clone is found one base away. The data derive from a study of T cells after yellow fever vaccination (dated by TCRdb to the late 2010s). With regard to the full study: Libraries from fractions with low cell numbers were prepared with the SMART-Seq v4 Ultra Low Input RNA kit. To follow T-cell clones before and after primary and booster YFV17D yellow fever vaccination, bulk TCR alpha and beta repertoires were sequenced over time. The cohort comprised two healthy male donors, one aged 18 to 30 and one aged 30 to 40 years. Blood samples were taken at several timepoints before and after primary and secondary immunization, and bulk PBMC replicates and cell subsets were isolated.

TCR cDNA was made using 5'RACE template switching, a step that added a universal primer site and unique molecular identifiers. Priming of cDNA synthesis was performed from both the TCR alpha and TCR beta constant segments. Two PCR steps were used to amplify libraries, with sample barcodes and sequencing adapters being added in the second step. Sequencing of the libraries was done on either Illumina HiSeq 2500 (2x100 bp) or NovaSeq (2x150 bp). On the study's bioinformatics: MIGEC handled demultiplexing of reads and collapsing into UMI consensus sequences, while MiXCR performed V(D)J alignment. Using edgeR on replicate PBMC samples, clonotypes were called vaccine-responding if FDR was below 0.01 and the log2 fold change was above 5 up to day 15. Bulk clonotypes were assigned CD4 or CD8 identity according to which sequenced CD4 or CD8 repertoire held them at higher abundance. In TCRdb, the public reads were trimmed at Q25 with fastp and aligned with MiXCR, with productive beta chains retained. Under each unique CDR3 protein, matching rows form one entry showing the most common genes and DNA. What appears here as the V and J calls and clone size reflects TCRdb's work, not the paper's. Recorded for this sample are 200,000 or so distinct CDR3 sequences; 6.5% to 7.5% of them occurred a single time. Of the sample, 0.85% to 1.2% falls within the top ten clones.

The label giving this sample's treatment or condition can be read as: live attenuated yellow fever vaccine strain. PBMCs were isolated from peripheral blood using a standard Ficoll-Paque protocol. Dynabeads CD4 and CD8 positive selection kits were used to isolate CD4 and CD8 T-cell fractions. RNA was extracted with TriZol from bulk PBMCs, CD4 and CD8 fractions, and dextramer-positive and dextramer-negative fractions. General study outcomes and caveats: Only a couple of donors were included in the study, so the extent to which the findings can be generalized is limited. After the booster, most clones that had expanded after primary vaccination were detected again (around 96% of CD4 and about 88% of CD8), suggesting broad maintenance of memory. A small share of clonotypes occurred in both CD4 and CD8 compartments, likely arising from convergent recombination. Computational filtering was needed because FACS-sorted repertoires could contain abundant contaminating clonotypes from the bulk population. Compared with the primary T-cell response, the secondary T-cell response was faster but weaker, reaching its peak on day 5 rather than on day 15.

The sample in question was CD4+ T cells sorted from PBMCs, obtained on the day of the yellow fever booster vaccination. This TCR derives from a man between 25 and 39 years old who received the YFV17D yellow fever vaccine.

CDR3 sequence: CASERGYNEQFF. The bases read TGTGCCAGCGAGAGGGGGTACAATGAGCAGTTCTTC. The chain uses TRBV7-2 and TRBJ2-1; a tentative D call is TRBD1 (6 bases match). V is pared back by 8 bases and J by 4 bases, with 9 bases lying between the germline termini. The CDR3, cysteine through phenylalanine, is 12 amino acids long. The sequence is cut down to CDR3 DNA, 36 bases in frame from base 1. In the germline V gene, CDR1 corresponds to SGHTA and CDR2 to FQGNSA.